Given below is one TCR beta chain in context. This sample was taken from a study of cytomegalovirus exposure and HLA in healthy donors. Primers for the PCR totalled 60 Vbeta and 13 Jbeta. Assay: immunoSEQ multiplex PCR; the TCRdb copy retains only in-frame clones and omits some. The sample consists of about 96,000 clones, around 85% of them appearing once. This CDR3 region has 16 residues. From germline, CDR1 is MNHEY and CDR2 SMNVEV (reference sequence). The trim removed 5 bases at V and 2 bases at J, leaving 5 bases unmatched. This TCR came from a young man in good health and CMV-seronegative. The sample comprised PBMCs. This rearrangement joins TRBV27 to TRBJ2-2; 10 positions match TRBD1. The CDR3 region is CASSPDRGLNTGELFF. The CDR3 DNA reads TGTGCCAGCAGTCCAGACAGGGGGCTCAACACCGGGGAGCTGTTTTTT.